One T cell receptor beta chain is described in this entry. This entry belongs to a study of CD8 T cells in Susac syndrome. CDR1 DFQATT and CDR2 SNEGSKA come from the germline V gene (reference sequence). V was cut by 6 bases and J by 0 bases, with 7 bases left in between. This CDR3 region has 12 residues. Sequencing of TCR beta was performed on blood CD8+ and CD4+ T cells. The control participants were healthy donors, and these controls were matched with respect to both age and sex. The CD8+ and CD4+ T cells were isolated magnetically using a negative isolation approach, whereas the TEMRA cells were enriched by FACS. With random hexamers, 0.5 to 1 ug RNA was reverse transcribed. By means of immunoSEQ multiplex PCR, TCR beta CDR3 spanning 54 Vbeta and 13 Jbeta underwent amplification. TCRdb ran MiXCR on the immunoSEQ multiplex PCR reads and lists one entry per CDR3 protein. There are around 160,000 distinct CDR3 sequences in the sample; around 93% occur only once, and more than 0.11% lies in the top ten.

V gene TRBV20-1 combines with J gene TRBJ2-3; D remains ambiguous. This clonotype originated in a human donor in good health. The specimen was CD4+ T cells from PBMCs. CDR3 region: CSASVSTDTQYF. The CDR3 coding sequence is TGCAGTGCCTCAGTAAGCACAGATACGCAGTATTTT.